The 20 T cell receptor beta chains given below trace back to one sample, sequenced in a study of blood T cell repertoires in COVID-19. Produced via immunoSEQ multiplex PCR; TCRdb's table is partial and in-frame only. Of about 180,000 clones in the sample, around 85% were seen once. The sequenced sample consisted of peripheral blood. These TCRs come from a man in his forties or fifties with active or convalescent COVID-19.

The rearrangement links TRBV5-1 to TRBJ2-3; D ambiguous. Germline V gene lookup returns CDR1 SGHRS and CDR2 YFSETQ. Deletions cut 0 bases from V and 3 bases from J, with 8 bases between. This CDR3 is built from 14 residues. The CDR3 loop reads CASSLVVETDTQYF. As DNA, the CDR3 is TGCGCCAGCAGCTTGGTTGTTGAGACAGATACGCAGTATTTT.

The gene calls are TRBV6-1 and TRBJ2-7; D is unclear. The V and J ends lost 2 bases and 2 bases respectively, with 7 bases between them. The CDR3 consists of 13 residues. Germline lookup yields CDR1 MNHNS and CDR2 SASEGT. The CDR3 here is CASSEPPAYEQYF. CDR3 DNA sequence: TGTGCCAGCAGTGAACCCCCCGCCTACGAGCAGTACTTC.

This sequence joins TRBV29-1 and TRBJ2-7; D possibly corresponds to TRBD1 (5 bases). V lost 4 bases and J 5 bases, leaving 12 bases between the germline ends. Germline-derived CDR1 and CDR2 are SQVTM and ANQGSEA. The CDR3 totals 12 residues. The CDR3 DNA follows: TGCAGCGTTGCCCCCGGCAGGGACGAGCAGTACTTC. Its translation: CSVAPGRDEQYF.

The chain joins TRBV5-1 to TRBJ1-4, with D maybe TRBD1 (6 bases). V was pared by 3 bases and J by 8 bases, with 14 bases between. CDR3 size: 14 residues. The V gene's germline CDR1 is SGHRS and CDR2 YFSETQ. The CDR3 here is CASSWTATKEKLFF. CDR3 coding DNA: TGCGCCAGCAGCTGGACAGCTACCAAGGAAAAACTGTTTTTT.

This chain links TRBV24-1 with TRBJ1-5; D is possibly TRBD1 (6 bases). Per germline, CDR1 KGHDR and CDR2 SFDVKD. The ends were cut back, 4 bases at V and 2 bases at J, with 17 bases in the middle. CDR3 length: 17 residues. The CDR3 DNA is TGTGCCACCAGTGACCCTACTAGGGGGGGAGGCAATCAGCCCCAGCATTTT. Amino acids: CATSDPTRGGGNQPQHF.

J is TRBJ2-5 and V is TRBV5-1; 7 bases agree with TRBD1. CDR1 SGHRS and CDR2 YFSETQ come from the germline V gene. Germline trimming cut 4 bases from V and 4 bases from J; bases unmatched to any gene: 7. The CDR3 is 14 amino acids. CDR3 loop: CASSPQGLRETQYF. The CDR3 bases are TGCGCCAGCAGCCCACAGGGGCTGCGAGAGACCCAGTACTTC.

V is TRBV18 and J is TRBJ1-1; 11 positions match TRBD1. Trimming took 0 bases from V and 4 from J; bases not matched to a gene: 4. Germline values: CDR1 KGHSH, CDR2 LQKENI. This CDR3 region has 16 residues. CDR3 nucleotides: TGTGCCAGCTCACCACCTCCGGGGACAGGGGGCACTGAAGCTTTCTTT. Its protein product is CASSPPPGTGGTEAFF.

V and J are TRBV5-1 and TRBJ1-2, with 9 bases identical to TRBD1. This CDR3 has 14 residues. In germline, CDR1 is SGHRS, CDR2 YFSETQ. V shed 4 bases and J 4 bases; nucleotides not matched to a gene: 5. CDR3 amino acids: CASSPGQGGYGYTF. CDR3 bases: TGCGCCAGCAGCCCGGGACAGGGTGGCTATGGCTACACCTTC.

The CDR3 DNA reads as TGCGCCAGCAGCTCGGAGTGGGGACAGGGAAAGACCCAGTACTTC. Its translation is CASSSEWGQGKTQYF. This sequence joins TRBV5-1 and TRBJ2-5; 9 bases agree with TRBD1. After removal of 3 bases from V and 6 bases from J, the junction contained 9 bases not matched to a gene. The CDR3 runs 15 residues. Germline CDR1 SGHRS, CDR2 YFSETQ.

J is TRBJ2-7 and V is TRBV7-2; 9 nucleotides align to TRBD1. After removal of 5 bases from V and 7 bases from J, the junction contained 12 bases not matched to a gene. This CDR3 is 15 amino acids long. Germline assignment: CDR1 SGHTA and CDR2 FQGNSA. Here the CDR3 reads CASSATGQGWREQYF. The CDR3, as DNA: TGTGCCAGCAGCGCTACGGGACAGGGCTGGCGGGAGCAGTACTTC.

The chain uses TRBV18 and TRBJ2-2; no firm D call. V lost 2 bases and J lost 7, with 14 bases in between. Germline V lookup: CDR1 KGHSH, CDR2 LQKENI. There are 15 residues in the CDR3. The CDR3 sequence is CASSPSTDLSGELFF. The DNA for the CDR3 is TGTGCCAGCTCACCATCCACCGACTTGAGCGGGGAGCTGTTTTTT.

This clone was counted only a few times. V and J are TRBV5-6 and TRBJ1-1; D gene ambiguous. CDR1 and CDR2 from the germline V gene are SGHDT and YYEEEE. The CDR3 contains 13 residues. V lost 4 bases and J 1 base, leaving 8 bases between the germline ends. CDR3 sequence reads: CASSQRENTEAFF. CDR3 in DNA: TGTGCCAGCAGCCAGCGGGAGAACACTGAAGCTTTCTTT. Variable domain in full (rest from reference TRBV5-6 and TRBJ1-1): DAGVTQSPTHLIKTRGQQVTLRCSPKSGHDTVSWYQQALGQGPQFIFQYYEEEERQRGNFPDRFSGHQFPNYSSELNVNALLLGDSALYLCASSQRENTEAFFGQGTRLTVV.

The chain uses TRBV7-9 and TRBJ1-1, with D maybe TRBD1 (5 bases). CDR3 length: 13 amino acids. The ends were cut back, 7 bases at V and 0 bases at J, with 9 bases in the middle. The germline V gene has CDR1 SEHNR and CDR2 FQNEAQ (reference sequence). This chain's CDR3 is CASTDSMNTEAFF. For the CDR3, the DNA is TGTGCCAGCACCGACAGCATGAACACTGAAGCTTTCTTT.

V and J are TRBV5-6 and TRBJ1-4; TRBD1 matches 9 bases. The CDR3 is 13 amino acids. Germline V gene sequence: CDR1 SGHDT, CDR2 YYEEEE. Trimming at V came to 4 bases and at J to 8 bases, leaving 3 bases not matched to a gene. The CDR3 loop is CASSRDRVEKLFF. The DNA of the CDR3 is TGTGCCAGCAGCAGGGACAGGGTCGAAAAACTGTTTTTT.

In DNA, the CDR3 is TGTGCCAGCAGCGCCGTGATGAGGGTCTTCGAAACTTTCTTT. Translation gives CASSAVMRVFETFF. This chain joins TRBV4-2 and TRBJ1-1, with unresolved D. The length of the CDR3 is 14 residues. Germline V gives CDR1 LGHNA, CDR2 YNFKEQ. With 5 bases removed from V and 12 bases from J, the gap between germline ends came to 22 bases.

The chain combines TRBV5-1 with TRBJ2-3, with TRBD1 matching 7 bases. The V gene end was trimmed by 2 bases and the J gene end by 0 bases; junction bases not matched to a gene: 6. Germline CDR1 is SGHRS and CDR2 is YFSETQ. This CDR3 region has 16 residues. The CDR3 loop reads CASSFMRGPSTDTQYF. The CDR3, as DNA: TGCGCCAGCAGCTTCATGAGGGGGCCTAGCACAGATACGCAGTATTTT.

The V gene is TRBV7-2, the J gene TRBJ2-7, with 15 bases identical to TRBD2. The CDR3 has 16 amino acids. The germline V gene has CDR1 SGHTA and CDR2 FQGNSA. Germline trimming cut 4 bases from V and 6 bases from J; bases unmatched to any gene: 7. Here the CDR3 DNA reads TGTGCCAGCAGCTCGCGGACTAGCGGGGGGGCCGTCGAGCAGTACTTC. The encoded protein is CASSSRTSGGAVEQYF.

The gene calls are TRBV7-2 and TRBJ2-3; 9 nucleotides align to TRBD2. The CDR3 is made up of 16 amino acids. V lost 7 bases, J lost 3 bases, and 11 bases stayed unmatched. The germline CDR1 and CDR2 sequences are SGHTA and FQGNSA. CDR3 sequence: CASTKRGGGATDTQYF. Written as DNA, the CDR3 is TGTGCCAGCACCAAACGAGGCGGGGGGGCAACAGATACGCAGTATTTT.

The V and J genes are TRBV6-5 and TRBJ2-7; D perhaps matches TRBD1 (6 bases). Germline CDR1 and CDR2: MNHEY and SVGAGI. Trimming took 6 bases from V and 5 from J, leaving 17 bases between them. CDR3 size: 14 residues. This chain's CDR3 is CASSVTGTTNEQYF. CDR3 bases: TGTGCCAGCAGCGTCACCGGGACAACCAACGAGCAGTACTTC.

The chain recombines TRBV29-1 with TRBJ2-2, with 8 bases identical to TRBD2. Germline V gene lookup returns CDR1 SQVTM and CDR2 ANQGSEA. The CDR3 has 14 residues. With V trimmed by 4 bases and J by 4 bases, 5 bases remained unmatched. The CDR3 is CSVAQRETTGELFF. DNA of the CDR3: TGCAGCGTTGCCCAGCGGGAGACCACCGGGGAGCTGTTTTTT.